These 24 T cell receptor beta chains were all obtained from the same sample, sequenced in a study of Graves' ophthalmopathy and Graves' hyperthyroidism. RNA transcripts were the template, and TCR beta CDR3 regions were amplified from them. HTBI primers were employed in first-round RT-PCR, then a second-round multiplex PCR followed. MiXCR was run by TCRdb on the multiplex PCR reads, yielding one entry per CDR3 protein. The sample has around 1.1 million distinct CDR3 sequences, 36% seen once. Sequenced: peripheral blood or thyroid tissue (not recorded which). The receptors shown here come from an adult man with Graves' hyperthyroidism.

This clonotype was picked up many times. The rearrangement joins TRBV19 to TRBJ1-5; 9 bases are a match to TRBD1. The junction had 12 bases not matched to a gene; V was cut back by 6 bases and J by 6 bases. The CDR3 runs to 16 residues. The V gene's germline CDR1 is LNHDA and CDR2 SQIVND (reference sequence). CDR3 coding DNA: TGTGCCAGTAGGTCCGGGACAGGGCTTGCGGCTCAGCCCCAGCATTTT. Its translation is CASRSGTGLAAQPQHF.

The chain couples TRBV20-1 to TRBJ1-4, with D hard to call. The CDR3 sequence is 14 residues long. Per germline, CDR1 DFQATT and CDR2 SNEGSKA (reference sequence). Trimming removed 3 bases from V and 7 bases from J, with 15 bases in between. The CDR3 DNA follows: TGCAGTGCTAGTTCCGGGTTGGGAGGTGAAAAACTGTTTTTT. Translating it yields CSASSGLGGEKLFF.

The sample holds many counts of this clonotype. This chain's CDR3 is CASSRTGRSNQPQHF. The CDR3 DNA follows: TGTGCCAGCAGCCGGACAGGCCGTAGCAATCAGCCCCAGCATTTT. The rearrangement joins TRBV7-2 to TRBJ1-5; TRBD1 matches at 7 bases. CDR3 length equals 15 residues. J was trimmed by 0 bases and V by 5 bases; bases with no gene match: 4. The V gene's germline CDR1 is SGHTA and CDR2 FQGNSA.

This clonotype was counted ten times or more. The chain carries TRBV29-1 and TRBJ2-7; 11 nucleotides line up with TRBD1. The CDR3 runs 13 residues. Germline V gene data show CDR1 as SQVTM and CDR2 as ANQGSEA. With V trimmed by 7 bases and J by 5 bases, 7 bases remained unmatched. The CDR3 bases are TGCAGCGCTGAGGACAGGGGGCTTAACGAGCAGTACTTC. Translation gives CSAEDRGLNEQYF.

This chain joins TRBV14 and TRBJ2-7; D may match TRBD1 or TRBD2 (6 bases each). Germline V gene lookup returns CDR1 SGHDN and CDR2 FVKESK. V was cut by 8 bases and J by 2 bases, with 10 bases left in between. The CDR3 totals 12 residues. The CDR3 DNA sequence: TGTGCCAGCGGGGGGCTTACCTACGAGCAGTACTTC. As protein: CASGGLTYEQYF.

The rearrangement links TRBV11-2 to TRBJ1-4, with TRBD1 matching 7 bases. Germline V gene lookup returns CDR1 SGHAT and CDR2 FQNNGV. The CDR3 runs 19 residues. V lost 5 bases, J lost 0 bases, and 15 bases stayed unmatched. The CDR3 DNA is TGTGCCAGCAGCGCCTACCGGGACAGACGTGATGCAACTAATGAAAAACTGTTTTTT. Translating gives CASSAYRDRRDATNEKLFF. Together with reference TRBV11-2 and TRBJ1-4, the CDR3 gives the full variable domain: EAGVAQSPRYKIIEKRQSVAFWCNPISGHATLYWYQQILGQGPKLLIQFQNNGVVDDSQLPKDRFSAERLKGVDSTLKIQPAKLEDSAVYLCASSAYRDRRDATNEKLFFGSGTQLSVL.

This clonotype was counted once. Being one base from a much bigger clone, this may be a read error. The chain recombines TRBV12-3 or TRBV12-4 with TRBJ2-6; D gene ambiguous. The CDR3 extends over 17 amino acids. Written as DNA, the CDR3 is TGTGCCGGCAGCCAAAGAGATGACCCCTCTGGGGCCAACGTCCTGACTTTC. Encoded protein: CAGSQRDDPSGANVLTF.

Points on this clonotype: A much larger clone lies one base from this, so it may be a read error. V is TRBV5-1 and J is TRBJ1-1; perhaps TRBD1 as D (5 bases). This CDR3 has 16 amino acids. CDR1 SGHRS and CDR2 YFSETQ come from the germline V gene. V shed 4 bases and J shed 4 bases, with 20 bases lying between them. The CDR3 DNA follows: TGCGCCAGCAGCCGCGTTCCGGGAGGGGTGGGCACTGAAGCTTTCTTT. Protein: CASSRVPGGVGTEAFF.

A single count supports this clonotype. The rearrangement links TRBV9 to TRBJ2-6; D is unclear. CDR3 size: 11 residues. Per germline, CDR1 SGDLS and CDR2 YYNGEE. Trimming shortened V by 4 bases and J by 9 bases, and 5 bases separated the two germline ends. The CDR3 region has the DNA TGTGCCAGCAGCTGGCACAACGTCCTGACTTTC. Its translation: CASSWHNVLTF.

Worth noting for this clonotype: Given the absence of the conserved phenylalanine or tryptophan at the CDR3 end, a read error is likely. V and J are TRBV19 and TRBJ2-2, with no clear D. Germline CDR1 and CDR2: LNHDA and SQIVND (reference sequence). The CDR3 extends over 14 amino acids. Trimming shortened V by 5 bases and J by 5 bases, and 12 bases separated the two germline ends. The CDR3 nucleotides read TGTGCCAGTAGTTACCACTCACCAACCGGGGAGCTGTTTCTT. This encodes CASSYHSPTGELFL.

This clonotype was counted many times. The chain joins TRBV7-2 to TRBJ2-7; unclear D gene. The germline V and J ends were trimmed by 5 bases and 3 bases, with 14 bases remaining between them. This CDR3 has 14 amino acids. The germline gives CDR1 SGHTA, CDR2 FQGNSA. The CDR3 here is CASSRDGLFYEQYF. The DNA for the CDR3 is TGTGCCAGCAGCCGTGACGGCCTTTTCTACGAGCAGTACTTC.

V gene TRBV5-4 combines with J gene TRBJ1-3; unclear D gene. V lost 3 bases to trimming and J lost 0 bases, with 10 bases between them. Germline lookup yields CDR1 SGHNT and CDR2 YYREEE (reference sequence). The CDR3 spans 15 residues. The CDR3 DNA reads as TGTGCCAGCAGCTCGGACGGAATCTCTGGAAACACCATATATTTT. It encodes CASSSDGISGNTIYF.

This clonotype was found many times. The junction departs from the called germline gene at one end, perhaps through a read error. The CDR3 region has the DNA TGTGCCAGCAGCTTAGGCCTGGACGAGCAGTACTTC. Its translation is CASSLGLDEQYF. This chain joins TRBV5-1 and TRBJ2-7, with no clear D. CDR3 length: 12 residues. Germline values: CDR1 SGHRS, CDR2 YFSETQ. Full variable domain (remainder filled in from reference TRBV5-1 and TRBJ2-7): KAGVTQTPRYLIKTRGQQVTLSCSPISGHRSVSWYQQTPGQGLQFLFEYFSETQRNKGNFPGRFSGRQFSNSRSEMNVSTLELGDSALYLCASSLGLDEQYFGPGTRLTVT.

In its sample, this clonotype was seen once. This chain links TRBV11-2 with TRBJ1-5; D ambiguous. CDR1 is SGHAT and CDR2 is FQNNGV in the germline V gene. This CDR3 spans 12 amino acids. V lost 3 bases and J lost 11, with 11 bases in between. CDR3 in DNA: TGTGCCAGCAGCTTCAAGGAAGAGACCCAGCATTTT. Translating it yields CASSFKEETQHF.

The chain links TRBV7-2 to TRBJ2-7; 8 nucleotides match TRBD2. The CDR3 covers 13 residues. Per germline, CDR1 SGHTA and CDR2 FQGNSA. J lost 0 bases, V lost 9 bases, and 4 bases had no gene match. The DNA for the CDR3 is TGTGCCAGTAAGAGCGGGAGCTCCTACGAGCAGTACTTC. Translation gives CASKSGSSYEQYF. The variable domain in full, with the rest retrieved from reference TRBV7-2 and TRBJ2-7, is GAGVSQSPSNKVTEKGKDVELRCDPISGHTALYWYRQSLGQGLEFLIYFQGNSAPDKSGLPSDRFSAERTGGSVSTLTIQRTQQEDSAVYLCASKSGSSYEQYFGPGTRLTVT.

The V gene is TRBV29-1, the J gene TRBJ2-7; no clear D. CDR3 size: 14 residues. In germline, CDR1 is SQVTM, CDR2 ANQGSEA. CDR3 sequence: CSARSFDGTYEQYF. Written as DNA, the CDR3 is TGCAGTGCTAGAAGCTTTGACGGAACCTACGAGCAGTACTTC.

This clonotype came up a few times. The V and J genes are TRBV7-2 and TRBJ1-1; the match to TRBD1 covers 9 bases. CDR1 is SGHTA, CDR2 FQGNSA, per germline. Trimming took 6 bases from V and 1 from J; bases not matched to a gene: 3. The CDR3 is made up of 14 amino acids. The CDR3 spells CASRPQGANTEAFF. The CDR3 region has the DNA TGTGCCAGCAGACCACAGGGGGCGAACACTGAAGCTTTCTTT.

The table lists this clonotype with a few counts. A read error may explain this, as a much larger clone is one base away. This chain connects TRBV2 to TRBJ1-4, with 8 bases matching TRBD1. V trimming: 11 bases; J trimming: 12 bases; junction bases outside the gene matches: 20. The CDR3 has 15 amino acids. Germline CDR1 SNHLY, CDR2 FYNNEI. The chain's CDR3 is CAASPRGLRGRELFF. The CDR3 bases are TGTGCCGCCTCACCCAGGGGACTCAGGGGGCGTGAACTGTTTTTT.

This clonotype was counted many times. The junction does not match germline at one end; this may be a read error. The chain joins TRBV7-9 to TRBJ2-7; 9 nucleotides agree with TRBD1. CDR3 length: 12 residues. Germline V gene data show CDR1 as SEHNR and CDR2 as FQNEAQ (reference sequence). Written as DNA, the CDR3 is TGTGCCAGCAGCTTAGTGGGACAGGGTTTTGCGTTC. Translation gives CASSLVGQGFAF.

This clonotype appeared many times. This chain links TRBV29-1 with TRBJ1-6; tentative D call: TRBD1 (5 bases). CDR3 length: 13 amino acids. Germline V gene sequence: CDR1 SQVTM, CDR2 ANQGSEA. Trimming took 6 bases from V and 6 from J, leaving 12 bases between them. The DNA for the CDR3 is TGCAGCGTCTCAGGTGGGGGTAATTCACCCCTCCACTTT. Translating gives CSVSGGGNSPLHF.

This clonotype turned up a few times. J is TRBJ2-1 and V is TRBV24-1; D is possibly TRBD1 (6 bases). Trimming cost V 3 bases and J 4 bases, with 15 bases left between them. Germline V gives CDR1 KGHDR, CDR2 SFDVKD. The CDR3 contains 16 residues. The CDR3 coding sequence is TGTGCCACCAGTGATACCACAGGGATGGGTTACAATGAGCAGTTCTTC. Protein: CATSDTTGMGYNEQFF.

The chain combines TRBV2 with TRBJ1-1; D remains unclear. Trimming shortened V by 7 bases and J by 8 bases, and 20 bases separated the two germline ends. The germline CDR1 and CDR2 sequences are SNHLY and FYNNEI. The CDR3 has 14 amino acids. The CDR3 DNA is TGTGCCAGCACCCTTGGGTCCACCTGGCCGGAAGCTTTCTTT. Amino acid sequence: CASTLGSTWPEAFF.

This chain uses TRBV6-2 or TRBV6-3 with TRBJ2-7; a weak D match, TRBD1 (6 bases). This CDR3 is 14 amino acids long. Between the trimmed V and J ends, which lost 4 bases and 2 bases, there was a span of 12 bases. Germline CDR1 and CDR2: MNHEY and SVGEGT. This chain's CDR3 is CASSSDSPPYEQYF. The CDR3 nucleotides read TGTGCCAGCAGTTCGGACAGTCCACCCTACGAGCAGTACTTC.

This clonotype appeared many times. The chain joins TRBV9 to TRBJ2-7, with D tentatively TRBD1 (5 bases). Germline loops: CDR1 SGDLS, CDR2 YYNGEE. This CDR3 spans 14 amino acids. Trimming took off 4 bases at V and 4 bases at J, with 15 bases between the two ends. Written as DNA, the CDR3 is TGTGCCAGCAGCTTAGGGGCTTACGGGTACGAGCAGTACTTC. It yields the protein CASSLGAYGYEQYF.